Below, 32 T cell receptor beta chains from the same sample are listed, as sequenced in a study of cytomegalovirus exposure and HLA in healthy donors. The study ran its PCR with 60 Vbeta and 13 Jbeta primers. Assay: immunoSEQ multiplex PCR; the TCRdb copy retains only in-frame clones and omits some. The repertoire has about 130,000 clones, approximately 80% of them found once; the top ten carry around 1.3%. The sequencing sample was made of PBMCs. Source of these receptors: a girl aged 2 to 9 in good health and CMV-seronegative.

The chain employs TRBV30 and TRBJ2-3, with TRBD2 matching over 10 bases. The CDR3 sequence is 14 residues long. Germline loops: CDR1 GTSNPN, CDR2 SVGIG (reference sequence). Germline trimming cut 3 bases from V and 6 bases from J; bases unmatched to any gene: 6. Here the CDR3 reads CAWSLAGVRDTQYF. Written as DNA, the CDR3 is TGTGCCTGGAGCCTAGCGGGGGTAAGGGATACGCAGTATTTT.

The V call is TRBV6-5, the J call TRBJ2-2; D possibly corresponds to TRBD1 (6 bases). The CDR3 extends over 15 amino acids. With 4 bases removed from V and 2 bases from J, the gap between germline ends came to 11 bases. Germline lookup yields CDR1 MNHEY and CDR2 SVGAGI. The CDR3 nucleotides are TGTGCCAGCAGTTTCCACAGGGCAAACACCGGGGAGCTGTTTTTT. Protein product: CASSFHRANTGELFF.

The chain couples TRBV23-1 to TRBJ2-1; possibly TRBD1 for D (5 bases). TRBV23-1 falls under the ORF class, with uncertain function. The CDR3 has 15 residues. Trimming took off 0 bases at V and 4 bases at J, with 10 bases between the two ends. The CDR3 here is CASSQSGDGYNEQFF. CDR3 DNA: TGCGCCAGCAGTCAATCAGGGGATGGTTACAATGAGCAGTTCTTC.

The chain uses TRBV7-2 and TRBJ2-3, with TRBD2 matching over 10 bases. J lost 4 bases, V lost 2 bases, and 3 bases had no gene match. CDR3 size: 15 residues. Germline CDR1 and CDR2: SGHTA and FQGNSA. This CDR3 reads CASSLQAGGPDTQYF. The CDR3 DNA follows: TGTGCCAGCAGCTTACAAGCGGGGGGGCCAGATACGCAGTATTTT.

This sequence joins TRBV6-6 and TRBJ2-2; perhaps TRBD2 as D (6 bases). Germline CDR1 reads MNHNY; CDR2 reads SVGAGI (reference sequence). This CDR3 region has 15 residues. V lost 5 bases and J 1 base, leaving 11 bases between the germline ends. The CDR3 region has the DNA TGTGCCAGCAGTCGACTAGGGAAGAACACCGGGGAGCTGTTTTTT. It encodes CASSRLGKNTGELFF.

The chain has TRBV19 and TRBJ1-4, with 7 bases identical to TRBD1. Trimming cost V 5 bases and J 2 bases; bases outside gene matches: 5. Germline V gene sequence: CDR1 LNHDA, CDR2 SQIVND (reference sequence). The CDR3 is 15 amino acids. DNA of the CDR3: TGTGCCAGTAGTCTCTCAGGGGGGACTAATGAAAAACTGTTTTTT. Translating gives CASSLSGGTNEKLFF. The variable domain in full, with the rest retrieved from reference TRBV19 and TRBJ1-4, is DGGITQSPKYLFRKEGQNVTLSCEQNLNHDAMYWYRQDPGQGLRLIYYSQIVNDFQKGDIAEGYSVSREKKESFPLTVTSAQKNPTAFYLCASSLSGGTNEKLFFGSGTQLSVL.

The chain recombines TRBV7-8 with TRBJ1-2, with 7 positions matching TRBD1. In germline, CDR1 is SGHVS, CDR2 FQNEAQ. The length of the CDR3 is 17 residues. After removal of 6 bases from V and 3 bases from J, the junction contained 16 bases not matched to a gene. CDR3 in DNA: TGTGCCAGCAGGGAATCCGGTGAACAGGGGACTCACTATGGCTACACCTTC. Its protein product is CASRESGEQGTHYGYTF.

The chain joins TRBV7-6 to TRBJ2-2; 9 bases map to TRBD2. CDR3 length: 15 residues. Germline trimming cut 5 bases from V and 7 bases from J; bases unmatched to any gene: 8. Per the germline V gene, CDR1 is SGHVS and CDR2 is FNYEAQ. DNA for the CDR3: TGTGCCAGCAGCACACAGGGACTAGCTATCGGGGAGCTGTTTTTT. Protein sequence: CASSTQGLAIGELFF.

The chain combines TRBV13 with TRBJ2-5, with TRBD2 matching 8 bases. CDR1 PRHDT and CDR2 FYEKMQ come from the germline V gene (reference sequence). V shed 1 base, J shed 0 bases, and the junction held 13 bases outside the gene matches. This CDR3 region has 19 residues. The DNA of the CDR3 is TGTGCCAGCAGCTTAGATCATTGCGGGACTAGAGGTCACCAAGAGACCCAGTACTTC. Residues: CASSLDHCGTRGHQETQYF.

This clone was found a few times. This chain uses TRBV27 with TRBJ2-3; 13 bases fit TRBD2. Unmatched junction bases numbered 3, after V lost 4 bases and J lost 2 bases. The germline gives CDR1 MNHEY, CDR2 SMNVEV (reference sequence). This CDR3 is 16 amino acids long. For the CDR3, the DNA is TGTGCCAGCAGTTCGGGACTAGCGGGATTCACAGATACGCAGTATTTT. This translates into CASSSGLAGFTDTQYF.

The rearrangement uses TRBV27 and TRBJ1-5; D may be TRBD1 (5 bases). The ends were cut back, 0 bases at V and 5 bases at J, with 8 bases in the middle. Germline V gene lookup returns CDR1 MNHEY and CDR2 SMNVEV (reference sequence). CDR3 length: 14 amino acids. In nucleotides, the CDR3 is TGTGCCAGCAGTTTATCGATACAGGATCAGCCCCAGCATTTT. Translating it yields CASSLSIQDQPQHF.

The rearrangement joins TRBV2 to TRBJ1-2, with a tentative D call TRBD1 (6 bases). Trimming left V 3 bases short and J 4 bases short, with 12 bases between. This CDR3 comprises 14 residues. Germline lookup yields CDR1 SNHLY and CDR2 FYNNEI. This CDR3 reads CASSDDRKGYGYTF. The DNA of the CDR3 is TGTGCCAGCAGTGACGACAGGAAAGGCTATGGCTACACCTTC.

The CDR3 region has the DNA TGTGCCAGCAGCTTAGACAGCCGGGGAATGCCCCAGCATTTT. Its translation: CASSLDSRGMPQHF. The chain couples TRBV7-2 to TRBJ1-5; D is ambiguous. The CDR3 extends over 14 amino acids. Germline lookup yields CDR1 SGHTA and CDR2 FQGNSA. V was cut by 1 base and J by 9 bases, with 13 bases left in between.

This clone was counted once. The V and J genes are TRBV6-1 and TRBJ2-7; 12 bases are a match to TRBD2. Germline V lookup: CDR1 MNHNS, CDR2 SASEGT. V dropped 4 bases and J dropped 4; count of bases not matched to a gene: 8. The CDR3 is made up of 16 amino acids. CDR3: CASSGTSGEWSYEQYF. CDR3 DNA sequence: TGTGCCAGCAGTGGGACTAGCGGGGAGTGGTCGTACGAGCAGTACTTC.

V and J are TRBV6-1 and TRBJ1-2; 7 bases agree with TRBD1. V lost 4 bases and J lost 2; bases outside the gene matches: 7. The CDR3 is made up of 15 amino acids. From germline, CDR1 is MNHNS and CDR2 SASEGT. The CDR3 bases are TGTGCCAGCAGTGCTAGGGACAGAGCGAACTATGGCTACACCTTC. Protein sequence: CASSARDRANYGYTF.

The CDR3 coding sequence is TGTGCCAGTAGTATATCTCGGACAGGTAGTCAGCCCCAGCATTTT. This translates into CASSISRTGSQPQHF. The chain employs TRBV19 and TRBJ1-5; 7 bases are a match to TRBD1. CDR1 and CDR2 from the germline V gene are LNHDA and SQIVND (reference sequence). V shed 2 bases, J shed 6 bases, and the junction held 7 bases outside the gene matches. The CDR3 has 15 residues.

This chain joins TRBV4-1 and TRBJ2-7, with D possibly TRBD2 on 6 matching bases. Germline V gene data show CDR1 as MGHRA and CDR2 as YSYEKL. Trimming removed 0 bases at V and 4 bases at J, with 16 bases between. This CDR3 is built from 16 residues. The CDR3 bases are TGCGCCAGCAGCCAAGATCTGAGAGGGACTCCGTACGAGCAGTACTTC. Translated: CASSQDLRGTPYEQYF.

This clone was recorded only once. In DNA form, the CDR3 reads TGTGCCAGCAGCCCGACAGGGGGGCCGGATCAGCCCCAGCATTTT. Its translation: CASSPTGGPDQPQHF. J is TRBJ1-5 and V is TRBV6-1; 9 nucleotides match TRBD1. The CDR3 loop spans 15 amino acids. V dropped 6 bases and J dropped 5; count of bases not matched to a gene: 8. The germline V gene has CDR1 MNHNS and CDR2 SASEGT.

The table lists this clone with a few counts. The chain has TRBV28 and TRBJ2-7, with D perhaps TRBD1 (5 bases). Trimming took 7 bases from V and 2 from J, leaving 15 bases between them. This CDR3 contains 14 residues. Germline loops: CDR1 MDHEN, CDR2 SYDVKM. CDR3 sequence: CASISPTRAYEQYF. CDR3 nucleotide sequence: TGTGCCAGCATCTCCCCAACCAGGGCCTACGAGCAGTACTTC.

The J gene is TRBJ1-1, the V gene TRBV7-8; D uncertain. The V end lost 4 bases, the J end lost 0 bases, and 6 bases lay between the germline ends. In germline, CDR1 is SGHVS, CDR2 FQNEAQ. The CDR3 has 13 residues. The CDR3 is CASSSRLNTEAFF. The DNA of the CDR3 is TGTGCCAGCAGCTCCCGTCTGAACACTGAAGCTTTCTTT.

J is TRBJ2-5 and V is TRBV2; TRBD2 aligns across 9 bases. TRBJ2-7 matches the DNA end more closely, so the J call is doubtful. Germline values: CDR1 SNHLY, CDR2 FYNNEI. The CDR3 length is 14 residues. The CDR3 here is CASSELREGYEQYF. The DNA for the CDR3 is TGTGCCAGCAGTGAATTGCGGGAGGGCTACGAGCAGTACTTC.

This clone appeared once. This chain links TRBV7-2 with TRBJ2-5; the match to TRBD2 covers 9 bases. The DNA end is a closer match to TRBJ2-7, so the J assignment may be wrong. In germline, CDR1 is SGHTA, CDR2 FQGNSA. The CDR3 covers 16 residues. The CDR3 DNA reads TGTGCCAGCAGCTTAGACGGCGGGGGGGTTTCCTACGAGCAGTACTTC. The encoded protein is CASSLDGGGVSYEQYF.

With respect to this clone: The same CDR3 also results from other DNA sequences found in this sample. The chain has TRBV5-1 and TRBJ2-1; 7 nucleotides line up with TRBD2. The CDR3 runs to 13 residues. Germline V gene data show CDR1 as SGHRS and CDR2 as YFSETQ. V shed 4 bases, J shed 4 bases, and the junction held 2 bases outside the gene matches. DNA for the CDR3: TGCGCCAGCAGCCCCGGGGGGTACAATGAGCAGTTCTTC. This codes for CASSPGGYNEQFF.

The chain carries TRBV27 and TRBJ2-1; maybe TRBD1 (5 bases). The CDR3 is 15 residues long. Germline V lookup: CDR1 MNHEY, CDR2 SMNVEV (reference sequence). Deletions cut 2 bases from V and 2 bases from J, with 10 bases between. For the CDR3, the DNA is TGTGCCAGCAGTTTAAAGGGGCCTGCCTACAATGAGCAGTTCTTC. This gives the protein CASSLKGPAYNEQFF.

The V gene is TRBV4-3, the J gene TRBJ2-2; 11 bases fit TRBD2. The germline V gene encodes CDR1 LGHNA and CDR2 YSLEER. CDR3 size: 18 residues. With 0 bases clipped from V and 2 bases from J, the junction kept 5 bases outside the gene matches. The CDR3 nucleotides read TGCGCCAGCAGCCAAGATTTAGCGGGGGGGCCCAACACCGGGGAGCTGTTTTTT. As protein: CASSQDLAGGPNTGELFF.

This clone was counted once. The rearrangement links TRBV13 to TRBJ2-1; 7 positions agree with TRBD1. The CDR3 consists of 14 residues. CDR1 and CDR2 (germline): PRHDT, FYEKMQ (reference sequence). J gave up 3 bases and V 4 bases, and 3 bases lay outside the gene matches. The CDR3 loop reads CASSSYRGYNEQFF. The CDR3 DNA sequence: TGTGCCAGCAGCTCCTACAGGGGCTACAATGAGCAGTTCTTC.

The genes are TRBV5-1 and TRBJ1-1; D may be TRBD1 (5 bases). Trimming removed 6 bases at V and 0 bases at J, with 18 bases between. Per the germline V gene, CDR1 is SGHRS and CDR2 is YFSETQ. This CDR3 has 16 residues. This CDR3 is CASTTGGGGMNTEAFF. CDR3 sequence (DNA): TGCGCCAGCACTACAGGCGGGGGGGGAATGAACACTGAAGCTTTCTTT.

This sequence joins TRBV6-1 and TRBJ2-5, with 10 positions matching TRBD2. Germline V lookup: CDR1 MNHNS, CDR2 SASEGT. V was pared by 1 base and J by 5 bases, with 4 bases of the junction left unmatched. The CDR3 has 15 residues. CDR3 residues: CASSEVAGGSETQYF. DNA for the CDR3: TGTGCCAGCAGTGAAGTAGCGGGAGGTTCCGAGACCCAGTACTTC.

Regarding this clone: At one end, the junction sequence differs from germline, possibly due to a read error. The sample holds other DNA sequences that translate to the same CDR3. The CDR3 nucleotides read TGTGCCACCAGCAGAGAGGGGACAGGGGACTCCACCTTT. This sequence encodes CATSREGTGDSTF. The chain couples TRBV15 to TRBJ1-2; TRBD1 agrees at 10 bases. Germline assignment: CDR1 LNHNV and CDR2 YYDKDF (reference sequence). The CDR3 runs 13 residues. The complete variable domain, with remaining parts taken from reference TRBV15 and TRBJ1-2, reads DAMVIQNPRYQVTQFGKPVTLSCSQTLNHNVMYWYQQKSSQAPKLLFHYYDKDFNNEADTPDNFQSRRPNTSFCFLDIRSPGLGDTAMYLCATSREGTGDSTFGSGTRLTVV.

This sequence joins TRBV19 and TRBJ1-5, with D unclear. CDR1 LNHDA and CDR2 SQIVND come from the germline V gene (reference sequence). With 0 bases removed from V and 6 bases from J, the gap between germline ends came to 9 bases. The CDR3 totals 14 residues. DNA for the CDR3: TGTGCCAGTAGTATAGAACTAATAGGTCAGCCCCAGCATTTT. Amino acids: CASSIELIGQPQHF.

This sequence joins TRBV14 and TRBJ1-1; 8 bases align to TRBD1. V shed 6 bases, J shed 3 bases, and the junction held 3 bases outside the gene matches. This CDR3 region has 13 residues. Looked up from germline, CDR1 is SGHDN and CDR2 is FVKESK. As DNA, the CDR3 is TGTGCCAGCAGTTCGACAGGGGACACTGAAGCTTTCTTT. Translated: CASSSTGDTEAFF.

The chain has TRBV29-1 and TRBJ1-3; TRBD1 matches 10 bases. The CDR3 runs 14 residues. From germline, CDR1 is SQVTM and CDR2 ANQGSEA. Trimming took 6 bases from V and 0 from J; bases not matched to a gene: 2. The CDR3 nucleotides are TGCAGCGTGGGACAGGGGAGCTCTGGAAACACCATATATTTT. Translated, it gives CSVGQGSSGNTIYF.